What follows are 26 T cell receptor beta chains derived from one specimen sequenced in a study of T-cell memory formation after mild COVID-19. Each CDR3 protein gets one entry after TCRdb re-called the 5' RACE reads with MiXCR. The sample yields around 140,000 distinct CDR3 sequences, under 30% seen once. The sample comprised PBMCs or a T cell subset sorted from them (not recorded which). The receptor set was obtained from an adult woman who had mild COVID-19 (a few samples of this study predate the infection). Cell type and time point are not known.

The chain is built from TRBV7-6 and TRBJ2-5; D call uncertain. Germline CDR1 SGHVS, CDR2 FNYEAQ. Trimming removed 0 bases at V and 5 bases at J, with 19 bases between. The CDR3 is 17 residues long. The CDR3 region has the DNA TGTGCCAGCAGCTTAGCCTCAGGTACCCACAGTGGGGAGACCCAGTACTTC. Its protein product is CASSLASGTHSGETQYF.

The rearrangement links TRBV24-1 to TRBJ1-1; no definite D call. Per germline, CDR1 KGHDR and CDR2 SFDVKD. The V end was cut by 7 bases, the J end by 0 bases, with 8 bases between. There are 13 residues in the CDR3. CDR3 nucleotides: TGTGCCACCAGGGGCGACATGAACACTGAAGCTTTCTTT. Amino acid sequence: CATRGDMNTEAFF.

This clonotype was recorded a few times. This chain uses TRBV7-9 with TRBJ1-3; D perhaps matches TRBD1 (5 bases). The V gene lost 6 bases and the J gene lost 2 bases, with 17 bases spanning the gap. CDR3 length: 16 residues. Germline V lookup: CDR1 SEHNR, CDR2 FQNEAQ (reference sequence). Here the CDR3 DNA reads TGTGCCAGCAGTAAGGAACTTCAGGGCGCTGGAAACACCATATATTTT. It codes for CASSKELQGAGNTIYF.

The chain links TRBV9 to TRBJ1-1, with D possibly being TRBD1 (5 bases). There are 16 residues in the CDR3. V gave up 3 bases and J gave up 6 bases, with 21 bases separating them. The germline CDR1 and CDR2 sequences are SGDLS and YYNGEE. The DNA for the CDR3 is TGTGCCAGCAGCGAGAAGGGTAGGGGTTTTCCGGCTGAAGCTTTCTTT. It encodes CASSEKGRGFPAEAFF.

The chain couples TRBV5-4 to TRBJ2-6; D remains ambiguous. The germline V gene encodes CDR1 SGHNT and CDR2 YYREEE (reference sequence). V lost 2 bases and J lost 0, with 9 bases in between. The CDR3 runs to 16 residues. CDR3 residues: CASSFGLLSGANVLTF. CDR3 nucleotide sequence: TGTGCCAGCAGCTTTGGGCTACTCTCTGGGGCCAACGTCCTGACTTTC.

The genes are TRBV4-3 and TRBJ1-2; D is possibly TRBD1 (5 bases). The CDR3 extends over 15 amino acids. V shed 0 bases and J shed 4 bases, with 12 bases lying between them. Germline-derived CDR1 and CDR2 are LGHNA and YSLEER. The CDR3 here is CASSQDEGVGYGYTF. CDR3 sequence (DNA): TGCGCCAGCAGCCAAGATGAAGGGGTCGGCTATGGCTACACCTTC.

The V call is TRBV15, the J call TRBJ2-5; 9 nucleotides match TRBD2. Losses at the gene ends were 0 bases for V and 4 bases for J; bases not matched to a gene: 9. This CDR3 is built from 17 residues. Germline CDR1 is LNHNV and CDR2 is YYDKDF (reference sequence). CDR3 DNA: TGTGCCACCAGCAGAGATCGGGCGGGAGGGCCGCGAGAGACCCAGTACTTC. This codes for CATSRDRAGGPRETQYF.

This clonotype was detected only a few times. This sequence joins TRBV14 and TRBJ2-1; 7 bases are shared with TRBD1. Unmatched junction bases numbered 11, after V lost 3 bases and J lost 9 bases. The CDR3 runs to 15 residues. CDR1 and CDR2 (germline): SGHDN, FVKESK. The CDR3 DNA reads TGTGCCAGCAGCCACCTAGGGGGCTACCCCGCTGAGCAGTTCTTC. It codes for CASSHLGGYPAEQFF.

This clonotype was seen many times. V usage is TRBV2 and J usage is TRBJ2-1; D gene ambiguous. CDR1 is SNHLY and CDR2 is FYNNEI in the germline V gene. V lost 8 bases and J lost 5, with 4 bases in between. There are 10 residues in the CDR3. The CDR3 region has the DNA TGTGCCAGCGGGCACAATGAGCAGTTCTTC. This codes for CASGHNEQFF.

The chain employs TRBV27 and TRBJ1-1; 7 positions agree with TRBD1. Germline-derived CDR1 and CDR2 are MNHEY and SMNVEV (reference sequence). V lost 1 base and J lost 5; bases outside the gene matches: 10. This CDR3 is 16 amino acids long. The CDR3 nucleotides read TGTGCCAGCAGTTTATACAGGGGTGCCGGGGGGACTGAAGCTTTCTTT. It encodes CASSLYRGAGGTEAFF.

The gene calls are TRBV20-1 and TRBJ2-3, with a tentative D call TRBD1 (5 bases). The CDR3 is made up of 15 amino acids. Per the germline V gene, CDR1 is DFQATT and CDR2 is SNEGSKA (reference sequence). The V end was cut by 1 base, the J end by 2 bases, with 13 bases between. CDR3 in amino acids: CSARGQTSFTDTQYF. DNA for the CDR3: TGCAGTGCTAGAGGACAGACCTCGTTCACAGATACGCAGTATTTT.

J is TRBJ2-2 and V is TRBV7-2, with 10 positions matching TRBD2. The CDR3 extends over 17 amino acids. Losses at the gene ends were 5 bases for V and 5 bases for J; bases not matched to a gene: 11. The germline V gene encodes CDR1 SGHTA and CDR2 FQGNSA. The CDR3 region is CASSDGQGLALTGELFF. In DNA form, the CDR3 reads TGTGCCAGCAGCGACGGACAGGGACTAGCGTTAACCGGGGAGCTGTTTTTT.

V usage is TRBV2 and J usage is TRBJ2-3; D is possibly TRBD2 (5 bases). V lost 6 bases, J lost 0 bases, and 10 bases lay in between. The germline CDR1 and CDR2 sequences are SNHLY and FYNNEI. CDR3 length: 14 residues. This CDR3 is CASSQRYSTDTQYF. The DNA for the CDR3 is TGTGCCAGCAGCCAGCGGTATAGCACAGATACGCAGTATTTT.

CDR3 DNA sequence: TGTGCCAGCAGTAGTTGGCAGACCTCCTACGAGCAGTACTTC. Translation gives CASSSWQTSYEQYF. The chain is built from TRBV27 and TRBJ2-7; D remains ambiguous. CDR1 and CDR2 (germline): MNHEY, SMNVEV (reference sequence). The CDR3 covers 14 residues. V was trimmed by 5 bases and J by 0 bases, leaving 11 bases between them.

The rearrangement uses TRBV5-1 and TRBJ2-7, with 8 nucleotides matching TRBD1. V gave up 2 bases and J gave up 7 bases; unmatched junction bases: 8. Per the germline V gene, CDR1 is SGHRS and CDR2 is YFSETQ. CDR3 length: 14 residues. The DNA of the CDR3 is TGCGCCAGCAGCTTAAGGACAGGGAGCGAAGAGCAGTACTTC. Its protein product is CASSLRTGSEEQYF.

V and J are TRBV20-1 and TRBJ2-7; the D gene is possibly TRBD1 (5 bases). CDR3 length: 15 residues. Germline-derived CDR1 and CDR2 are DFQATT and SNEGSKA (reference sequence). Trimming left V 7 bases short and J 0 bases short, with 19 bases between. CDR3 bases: TGCAGTGTTACGGACGCCAGGGTCGGCTCCTACGAGCAGTACTTC. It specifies CSVTDARVGSYEQYF.

CDR3 coding DNA: TGTGCCAGCAGTTCCGGTACCGGGACAGGGCATGGCTACACCTTC. The encoded protein is CASSSGTGTGHGYTF. The chain combines TRBV6-5 with TRBJ1-2; TRBD1 matches 9 bases. Trimming took 4 bases from V and 6 from J; bases not matched to a gene: 9. The CDR3 consists of 15 residues. CDR1 and CDR2 (germline): MNHEY, SVGAGI.

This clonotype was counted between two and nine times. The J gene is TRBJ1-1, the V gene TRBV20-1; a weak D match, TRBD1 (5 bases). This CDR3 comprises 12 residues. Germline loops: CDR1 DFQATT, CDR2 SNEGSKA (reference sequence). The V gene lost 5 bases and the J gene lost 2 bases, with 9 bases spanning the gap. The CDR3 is CSAPGPNTEAFF. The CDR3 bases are TGCAGTGCTCCGGGACCTAACACTGAAGCTTTCTTT.

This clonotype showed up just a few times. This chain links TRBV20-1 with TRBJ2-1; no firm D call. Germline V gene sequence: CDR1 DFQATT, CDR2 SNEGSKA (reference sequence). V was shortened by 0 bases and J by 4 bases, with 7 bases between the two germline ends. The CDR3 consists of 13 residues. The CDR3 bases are TGCAGTGCTAGAGACGTCCAGTACAATGAGCAGTTCTTC. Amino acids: CSARDVQYNEQFF.

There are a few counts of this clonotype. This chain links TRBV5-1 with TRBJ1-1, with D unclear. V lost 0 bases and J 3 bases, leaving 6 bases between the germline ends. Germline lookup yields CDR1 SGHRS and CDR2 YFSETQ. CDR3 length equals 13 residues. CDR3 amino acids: CASSLGSYTEAFF. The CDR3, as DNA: TGCGCCAGCAGCTTGGGGTCCTACACTGAAGCTTTCTTT.

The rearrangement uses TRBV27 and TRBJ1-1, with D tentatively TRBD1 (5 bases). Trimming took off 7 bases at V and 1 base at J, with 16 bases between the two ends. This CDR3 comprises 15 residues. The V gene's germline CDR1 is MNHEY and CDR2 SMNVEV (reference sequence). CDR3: CASNFLGRRNTEAFF. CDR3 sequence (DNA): TGTGCCAGCAACTTCTTGGGGCGAAGGAACACTGAAGCTTTCTTT.

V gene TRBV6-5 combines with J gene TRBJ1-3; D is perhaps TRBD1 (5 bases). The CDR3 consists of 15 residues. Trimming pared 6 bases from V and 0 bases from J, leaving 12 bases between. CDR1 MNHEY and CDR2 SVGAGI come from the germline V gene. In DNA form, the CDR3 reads TGTGCCAGCAGCCCGGGGGGTGGCTCTGGAAACACCATATATTTT. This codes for CASSPGGGSGNTIYF.

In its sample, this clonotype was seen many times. CDR3 amino acids: CASSLGGQGGTEAFF. The CDR3 DNA reads as TGCGCCAGCAGCTTGGGTGGACAGGGCGGCACTGAAGCTTTCTTT. The chain is built from TRBV5-1 and TRBJ1-1; 8 nucleotides align to TRBD1. V gave up 0 bases and J gave up 4 bases; unmatched junction bases: 5. This CDR3 has 15 amino acids. Germline CDR1 and CDR2: SGHRS and YFSETQ. The full variable domain, with the rest looked up from reference TRBV5-1 and TRBJ1-1, is KAGVTQTPRYLIKTRGQQVTLSCSPISGHRSVSWYQQTPGQGLQFLFEYFSETQRNKGNFPGRFSGRQFSNSRSEMNVSTLELGDSALYLCASSLGGQGGTEAFFGQGTRLTVV.

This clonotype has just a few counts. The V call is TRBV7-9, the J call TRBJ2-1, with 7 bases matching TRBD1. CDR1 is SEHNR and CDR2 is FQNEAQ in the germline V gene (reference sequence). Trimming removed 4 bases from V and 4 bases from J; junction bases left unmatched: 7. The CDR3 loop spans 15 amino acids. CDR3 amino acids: CASSSRTGAYNEQFF. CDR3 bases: TGTGCCAGCAGCTCCAGGACAGGCGCGTACAATGAGCAGTTCTTC.

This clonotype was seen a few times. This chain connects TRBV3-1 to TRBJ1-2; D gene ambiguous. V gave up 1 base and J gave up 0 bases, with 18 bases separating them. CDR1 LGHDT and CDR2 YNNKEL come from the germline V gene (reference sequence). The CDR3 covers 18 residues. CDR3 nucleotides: TGTGCCAGCAGCCAAGGACGAAGCTCGCGGGGAGCTAACTATGGCTACACCTTC. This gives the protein CASSQGRSSRGANYGYTF.

The CDR3 coding sequence is TGCGCCAGCAGCTTGGCCGGACAGGGGGTGGAAGAGCAGTACTTC. Its translation: CASSLAGQGVEEQYF. The chain is built from TRBV5-1 and TRBJ2-7; 10 bases line up with TRBD1. CDR3 length: 15 residues. Per the germline V gene, CDR1 is SGHRS and CDR2 is YFSETQ. Losses at the gene ends were 0 bases for V and 7 bases for J; bases not matched to a gene: 7. Full variable domain (rest looked up from reference TRBV5-1 and TRBJ2-7): KAGVTQTPRYLIKTRGQQVTLSCSPISGHRSVSWYQQTPGQGLQFLFEYFSETQRNKGNFPGRFSGRQFSNSRSEMNVSTLELGDSALYLCASSLAGQGVEEQYFGPGTRLTVT.